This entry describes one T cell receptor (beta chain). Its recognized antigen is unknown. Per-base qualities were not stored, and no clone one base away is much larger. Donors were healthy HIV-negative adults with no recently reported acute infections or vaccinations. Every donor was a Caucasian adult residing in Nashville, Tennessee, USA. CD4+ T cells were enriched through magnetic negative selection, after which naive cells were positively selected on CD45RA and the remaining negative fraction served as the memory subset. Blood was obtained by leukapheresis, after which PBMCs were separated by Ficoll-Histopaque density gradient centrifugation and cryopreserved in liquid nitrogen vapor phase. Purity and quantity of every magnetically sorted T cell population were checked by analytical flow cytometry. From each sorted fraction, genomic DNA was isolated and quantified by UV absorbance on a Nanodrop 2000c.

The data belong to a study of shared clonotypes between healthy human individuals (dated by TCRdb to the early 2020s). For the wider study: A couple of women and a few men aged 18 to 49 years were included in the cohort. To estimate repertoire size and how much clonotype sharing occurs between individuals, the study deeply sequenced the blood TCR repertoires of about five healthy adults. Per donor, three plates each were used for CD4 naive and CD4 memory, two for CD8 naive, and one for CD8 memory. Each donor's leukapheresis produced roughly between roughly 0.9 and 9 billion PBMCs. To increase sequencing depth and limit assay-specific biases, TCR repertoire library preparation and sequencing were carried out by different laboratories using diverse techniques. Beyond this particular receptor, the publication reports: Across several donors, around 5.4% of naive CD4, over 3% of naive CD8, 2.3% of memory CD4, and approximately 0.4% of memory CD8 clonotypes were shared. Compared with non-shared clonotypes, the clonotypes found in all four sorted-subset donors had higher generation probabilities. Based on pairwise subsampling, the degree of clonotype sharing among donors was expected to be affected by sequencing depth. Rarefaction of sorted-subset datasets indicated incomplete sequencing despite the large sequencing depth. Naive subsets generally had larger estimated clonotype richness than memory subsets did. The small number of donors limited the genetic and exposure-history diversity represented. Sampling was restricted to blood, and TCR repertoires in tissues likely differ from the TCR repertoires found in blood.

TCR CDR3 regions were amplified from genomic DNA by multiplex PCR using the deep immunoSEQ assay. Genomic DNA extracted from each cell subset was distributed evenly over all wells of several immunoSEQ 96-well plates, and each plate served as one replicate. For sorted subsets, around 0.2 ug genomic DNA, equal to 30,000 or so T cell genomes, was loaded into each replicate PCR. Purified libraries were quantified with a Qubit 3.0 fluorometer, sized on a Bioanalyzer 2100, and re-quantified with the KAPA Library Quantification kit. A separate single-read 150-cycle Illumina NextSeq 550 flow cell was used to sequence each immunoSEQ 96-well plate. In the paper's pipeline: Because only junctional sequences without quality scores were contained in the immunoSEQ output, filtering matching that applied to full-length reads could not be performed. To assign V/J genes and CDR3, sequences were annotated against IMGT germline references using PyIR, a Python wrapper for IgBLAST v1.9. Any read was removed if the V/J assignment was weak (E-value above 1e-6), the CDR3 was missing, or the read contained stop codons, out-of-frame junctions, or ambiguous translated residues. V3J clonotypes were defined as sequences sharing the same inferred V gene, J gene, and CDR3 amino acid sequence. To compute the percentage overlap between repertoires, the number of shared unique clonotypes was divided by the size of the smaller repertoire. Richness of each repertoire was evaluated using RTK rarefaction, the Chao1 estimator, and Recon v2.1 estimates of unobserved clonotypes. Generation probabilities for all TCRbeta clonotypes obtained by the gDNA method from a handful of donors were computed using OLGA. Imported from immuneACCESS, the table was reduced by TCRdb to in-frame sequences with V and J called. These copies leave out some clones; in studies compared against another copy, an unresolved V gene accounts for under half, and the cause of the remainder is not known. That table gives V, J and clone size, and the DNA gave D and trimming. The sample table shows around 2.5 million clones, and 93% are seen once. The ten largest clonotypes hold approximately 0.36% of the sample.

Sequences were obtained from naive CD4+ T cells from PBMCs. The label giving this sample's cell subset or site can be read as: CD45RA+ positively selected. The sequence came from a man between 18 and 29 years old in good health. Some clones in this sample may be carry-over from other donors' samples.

The bases are TGTGCCAGCAGTTTGGGACAGGGCCTTTCTGGGGCCAACGTCCTGACTTTC. Its amino acids are CASSLGQGLSGANVLTF. The rearrangement combines TRBV14 with TRBJ2-6; a stretch of 9 junction bases matches TRBD1. Trimmed from V: 6 bases; trimmed from J: 1 base; junction bases lacking a gene match: 7. Sequences SGHDN (CDR1) and FVKESK (CDR2) are obtained from the germline V gene. CDR3 length: 17 amino acids, cysteine to phenylalanine. Only the CDR3 DNA stays, 51 bases, in frame from base 1.